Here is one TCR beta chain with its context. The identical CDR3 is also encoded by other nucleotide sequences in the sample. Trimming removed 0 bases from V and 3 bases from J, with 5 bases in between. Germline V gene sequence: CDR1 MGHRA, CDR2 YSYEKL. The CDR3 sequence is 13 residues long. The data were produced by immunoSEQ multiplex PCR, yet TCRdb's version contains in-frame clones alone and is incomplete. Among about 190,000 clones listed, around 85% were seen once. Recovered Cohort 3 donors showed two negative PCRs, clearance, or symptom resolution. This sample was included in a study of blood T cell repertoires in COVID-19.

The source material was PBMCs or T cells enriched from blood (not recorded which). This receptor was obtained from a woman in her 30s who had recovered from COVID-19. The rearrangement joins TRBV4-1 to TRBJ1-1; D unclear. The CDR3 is CASSQDPDTEAFF. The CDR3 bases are TGCGCCAGCAGCCAAGATCCCGACACTGAAGCTTTCTTT.